Presented here are 10 T cell receptor beta chains from one specimen sequenced in a study of blood T cell repertoires in COVID-19. Only in-frame clones appear in the TCRdb table, and some are missing; sequencing was by immunoSEQ multiplex PCR. The sample lists 150,000 to 200,000 clones, 75% to 80% occurring once. What was sequenced was peripheral blood. The receptors originated from a woman in her 70s with acute or convalescent COVID-19.

The V gene is TRBV27, the J gene TRBJ2-1; 9 nucleotides align to TRBD1. The V gene end was trimmed by 4 bases and the J gene end by 4 bases; junction bases not matched to a gene: 5. The CDR3 loop spans 15 amino acids. Germline V gene sequence: CDR1 MNHEY, CDR2 SMNVEV (reference sequence). The CDR3 region has the DNA TGTGCCAGCAGTTCTGGACAGGGGACATACAATGAGCAGTTCTTC. Encoded protein: CASSSGQGTYNEQFF.

The CDR3 DNA sequence: TGTGCCAGCAGCAGCGACAGGAGCCTGGCCACCCTCCACTTT. The encoded protein is CASSSDRSLATLHF. The chain joins TRBV7-9 to TRBJ1-6, with a possible D match to TRBD1 (6 bases). Trimming cost V 5 bases and J 14 bases, with 19 bases left between them. Germline assignment: CDR1 SEHNR and CDR2 FQNEAQ (reference sequence). The CDR3 covers 14 residues.

This chain joins TRBV2 and TRBJ2-7; TRBD2 agrees at 8 bases. With 6 bases clipped from V and 4 bases from J, the junction kept 11 bases outside the gene matches. Germline lookup yields CDR1 SNHLY and CDR2 FYNNEI. There are 15 residues in the CDR3. This CDR3 reads CASRPRAGVVYEQYF. CDR3 nucleotides: TGTGCCAGCAGGCCTAGAGCGGGAGTCGTGTACGAGCAGTACTTC.

V and J are TRBV19 and TRBJ2-3; the D gene is possibly TRBD2 (5 bases). CDR1 is LNHDA and CDR2 is SQIVND in the germline V gene (reference sequence). Trimming left V 5 bases short and J 2 bases short, with 11 bases between. The CDR3 extends over 14 amino acids. CDR3 DNA sequence: TGTGCCAGTAGTTCCATTGGACTCACAGATACGCAGTATTTT. Protein sequence: CASSSIGLTDTQYF. Full variable domain (missing parts from reference TRBV19 and TRBJ2-3): DGGITQSPKYLFRKEGQNVTLSCEQNLNHDAMYWYRQDPGQGLRLIYYSQIVNDFQKGDIAEGYSVSREKKESFPLTVTSAQKNPTAFYLCASSSIGLTDTQYFGPGTRLTVL.

This clone was detected only once. The chain carries TRBV5-1 and TRBJ2-2, with D possibly being TRBD1 (6 bases). CDR3 length equals 15 residues. V lost 4 bases and J 7 bases, leaving 17 bases between the germline ends. Looked up from germline, CDR1 is SGHRS and CDR2 is YFSETQ. In DNA, the CDR3 is TGCGCCAGCAGCCGGCCCTTGGGGGCGGTCGGGGAGCTGTTTTTT. Translation gives CASSRPLGAVGELFF. Full variable domain (remainder filled in from reference TRBV5-1 and TRBJ2-2): KAGVTQTPRYLIKTRGQQVTLSCSPISGHRSVSWYQQTPGQGLQFLFEYFSETQRNKGNFPGRFSGRQFSNSRSEMNVSTLELGDSALYLCASSRPLGAVGELFFGEGSRLTVL.

This clone was seen only a few times. The chain joins TRBV19 to TRBJ2-1; 9 bases agree with TRBD2. Germline values: CDR1 LNHDA, CDR2 SQIVND (reference sequence). CDR3 length: 16 amino acids. The ends lost 3 bases at V and 8 bases at J; junction bases unmatched: 11. The DNA of the CDR3 is TGTGCCAGTAGTATTGGGCTAGCGGGATTGGAGGATGAGCAGTTCTTC. Translating it yields CASSIGLAGLEDEQFF. The full variable domain, its missing parts supplied by reference TRBV19 and TRBJ2-1, is DGGITQSPKYLFRKEGQNVTLSCEQNLNHDAMYWYRQDPGQGLRLIYYSQIVNDFQKGDIAEGYSVSREKKESFPLTVTSAQKNPTAFYLCASSIGLAGLEDEQFFGPGTRLTVL.

The rearrangement links TRBV14 to TRBJ2-7; 9 bases are shared with TRBD2. Germline V gene lookup returns CDR1 SGHDN and CDR2 FVKESK. V lost 1 base and J lost 4; bases outside the gene matches: 5. There are 15 residues in the CDR3. The CDR3 spells CASSQGNSGSYEQYF. The CDR3 nucleotides are TGTGCCAGCAGCCAAGGTAATAGCGGGAGTTACGAGCAGTACTTC.

The genes are TRBV10-1 and TRBJ2-3; 7 bases are a match to TRBD1. From germline, CDR1 is WNHNN and CDR2 SYGVQD (reference sequence). J lost 2 bases, V lost 5 bases, and 7 bases had no gene match. CDR3 size: 15 residues. Here the CDR3 reads CASSTGTEHTDTQYF. The CDR3, as DNA: TGCGCCAGCAGTACCGGGACAGAACACACAGATACGCAGTATTTT.

This clone was detected only once. This chain joins TRBV5-1 and TRBJ2-5; no firm D call. Trimming shortened V by 0 bases and J by 2 bases, and 5 bases separated the two germline ends. The CDR3 is 13 amino acids. The germline CDR1 and CDR2 sequences are SGHRS and YFSETQ. The CDR3 nucleotides read TGCGCCAGCAGCTTGGCTAGGCAAGAGACCCAGTACTTC. Translating gives CASSLARQETQYF.

This clone was detected ten times or more. The rearrangement uses TRBV7-3 and TRBJ2-3, with D uncertain. Deletions cut 1 base from V and 0 bases from J, with 5 bases between. From germline, CDR1 is SGHTA and CDR2 FQGTGA. This CDR3 region has 14 residues. CDR3 nucleotide sequence: TGTGCCAGCAGCTTAAATCCGAGCACAGATACGCAGTATTTT. Amino acids: CASSLNPSTDTQYF.